This entry lists 25 T cell receptor beta chains sequenced from one sample in a study of blood T cells in healthy people across ages. The use of a sample-barcoded 5' primer and a J-beta primer mix characterized a second PCR of roughly 7 to 12 cycles. TCRdb ran MiXCR on the 5' RACE reads and lists one entry per CDR3 protein. Of 1.5 million to 2 million distinct CDR3 sequences listed, 25% to 30% were seen once; the top ten hold approximately 7.7%. Sequences were obtained from blood. Receptor source: a woman in her twenties or thirties in good health.

On this clonotype: A much larger clone differs from this one at a single base, so this may be a read error. The chain joins TRBV2 to TRBJ2-7; 7 bases match TRBD2. Near its end, the DNA agrees better with TRBJ2-5, so the J call may be wrong. The CDR3 has 14 residues. Looked up from germline, CDR1 is SNHLY and CDR2 is FYNNEI. CDR3: CASTEEGGRETQYF. CDR3 DNA sequence: TGTGCCAGCACCGAAGAGGGAGGGAGGGAGACCCAGTACTTC.

The rearrangement joins TRBV7-3 to TRBJ2-5; D is uncertain. Looked up from germline, CDR1 is SGHTA and CDR2 is FQGTGA. This CDR3 comprises 14 residues. Between the trimmed V and J ends, which lost 5 bases and 5 bases, there was a span of 15 bases. The CDR3 sequence is CASSPNGQEETQYF. The CDR3 bases are TGTGCCAGCAGCCCGAACGGGCAGGAGGAGACCCAGTACTTC.

V usage is TRBV5-4 and J usage is TRBJ1-1, with D perhaps matching TRBD1 (5 bases). From germline, CDR1 is SGHNT and CDR2 YYREEE (reference sequence). V shed 1 base and J shed 3 bases, with 10 bases lying between them. The CDR3 length is 14 residues. In nucleotides, the CDR3 is TGTGCCAGCAGCTTGCGGGGCGTTGACACTGAAGCTTTCTTT. Encoded protein: CASSLRGVDTEAFF.

This rearrangement joins TRBV2 to TRBJ2-7; the D gene is possibly TRBD1 (7 bases). V was clipped by 6 bases and J by 2 bases, with 17 bases between them. This CDR3 contains 15 residues. From germline, CDR1 is SNHLY and CDR2 FYNNEI. The CDR3, as DNA: TGTGCCAGCAGGGAGAGGGCGGGGACAGCCTACGAGCAGTACTTC. The encoded protein is CASRERAGTAYEQYF.

This clonotype was seen only a few times. The genes are TRBV7-2 and TRBJ2-5; TRBD2 matches at 8 bases. Per the germline V gene, CDR1 is SGHTA and CDR2 is FQGNSA. There are 16 residues in the CDR3. The trim removed 4 bases at V and 5 bases at J, leaving 12 bases unmatched. The CDR3 sequence: CTSSSHLSGRGETQYF. The CDR3 DNA sequence: TGTACCAGCAGCTCCCACCTGAGCGGGAGAGGGGAGACCCAGTACTTC.

The rearrangement links TRBV7-9 to TRBJ2-1; 8 bases line up with TRBD2. Germline V gene lookup returns CDR1 SEHNR and CDR2 FQNEAQ (reference sequence). This CDR3 contains 15 residues. J gave up 7 bases and V 0 bases, and 5 bases lay outside the gene matches. Here the CDR3 DNA reads TGTGCCAGCAGCTTAGCGGTGGCTAGCGGGAATGAGCAGTTCTTC. Amino acids: CASSLAVASGNEQFF.

The rearrangement joins TRBV4-1 to TRBJ2-2; the D gene is possibly TRBD2 (5 bases). Germline CDR1 MGHRA, CDR2 YSYEKL. There are 15 residues in the CDR3. Trimming removed 3 bases from V and 4 bases from J, with 12 bases in between. The CDR3 sequence: CASSHPGRVTGELFF. The CDR3 DNA follows: TGCGCCAGCAGCCATCCGGGGAGAGTCACCGGGGAGCTGTTTTTT.

This rearrangement joins TRBV5-1 to TRBJ2-3; D gene unclear. Looked up from germline, CDR1 is SGHRS and CDR2 is YFSETQ. Trimming stripped 7 bases from V and 3 bases from J, with 18 bases between. CDR3 length: 15 amino acids. The CDR3 DNA is TGCGCCAGCCGCCACCCCGTAGTGCGGACAGATACGCAGTATTTT. Amino acids: CASRHPVVRTDTQYF.

This clonotype occurred a few times. The chain uses TRBV7-9 and TRBJ2-1; 7 bases agree with TRBD1. The CDR3 is made up of 14 amino acids. The V gene end was trimmed by 5 bases and the J gene end by 7 bases; junction bases not matched to a gene: 8. Germline V gene data show CDR1 as SEHNR and CDR2 as FQNEAQ (reference sequence). The CDR3 DNA reads TGTGCCAGCAGCCGCCTGGGACAGAAGAATGAGCAGTTCTTC. Protein: CASSRLGQKNEQFF.

V and J are TRBV12-3 or TRBV12-4 and TRBJ2-3; D might be TRBD2 (6 bases). The CDR3 is 16 amino acids. V was cut by 6 bases and J by 3 bases, with 19 bases left in between. The CDR3 nucleotides are TGTGCCAGCAGACTGACTAGTAGAATCCGGACAGATACGCAGTATTTT. This translates into CASRLTSRIRTDTQYF.

This clonotype showed up just once. V and J are TRBV19 and TRBJ1-1, with D possibly matching TRBD1 (5 bases). Deletions cut 4 bases from V and 0 bases from J, with 12 bases between. The CDR3 runs 15 residues. Germline V gives CDR1 LNHDA, CDR2 SQIVND (reference sequence). The CDR3 nucleotides read TGTGCCAGTAGTAGGGTGGGACGGTTGAACACTGAAGCTTTCTTT. It yields the protein CASSRVGRLNTEAFF.

The chain is built from TRBV3-1 and TRBJ2-7; 13 nucleotides line up with TRBD2. The DNA end is more similar to TRBJ2-5, so the J call may be wrong. Per germline, CDR1 LGHDT and CDR2 YNNKEL (reference sequence). The CDR3 runs to 16 residues. In DNA form, the CDR3 reads TGTGCCAGCAGCCATCGACTAGCGGGAGGTGGGGAGACCCAGTACTTC. It encodes CASSHRLAGGGETQYF.

V is TRBV6-1 and J is TRBJ2-1; D remains ambiguous. This CDR3 region has 14 residues. Germline loops: CDR1 MNHNS, CDR2 SASEGT. Deletions cut 8 bases from V and 6 bases from J, with 17 bases between. The DNA of the CDR3 is TGTGCCAGCCATAGGAACAGCCCTAGCAATGAGCAGTTCTTC. It yields the protein CASHRNSPSNEQFF.

This clonotype was seen a handful of times. This chain links TRBV12-5 with TRBJ2-3; D gene unclear. V shed 4 bases and J shed 0 bases, with 8 bases lying between them. CDR3 length: 14 residues. CDR1 and CDR2 from the germline V gene are LGHNT and FRNRAP. CDR3 DNA sequence: TGTGCTAGTGGTTGGGGAACTAGCACAGATACGCAGTATTTT. This translates into CASGWGTSTDTQYF. Full variable domain (rest looked up from reference TRBV12-5 and TRBJ2-3): DARVTQTPRHKVTEMGQEVTMRCQPILGHNTVFWYRQTMMQGLELLAYFRNRAPLDDSGMPKDRFSAEMPDATLATLKIQPSEPRDSAVYFCASGWGTSTDTQYFGPGTRLTVL.

The chain joins TRBV12-3 or TRBV12-4 to TRBJ2-7; 8 bases line up with TRBD1. The CDR3 has 15 amino acids. V lost 5 bases to trimming and J lost 3 bases; unmatched junction nucleotides: 9. The CDR3 spells CASSTHRTGYYEQYF. The CDR3 DNA follows: TGTGCCAGCAGTACCCATAGGACAGGGTACTACGAGCAGTACTTC.

This clonotype was seen a few times. The chain employs TRBV28 and TRBJ1-2; weak D call: TRBD1 (6 bases). V shed 3 bases and J shed 7 bases, with 15 bases lying between them. The CDR3 totals 14 residues. Germline values: CDR1 MDHEN, CDR2 SYDVKM. The chain's CDR3 is CASSFAGTRTGYTF. The CDR3 DNA reads as TGTGCCAGCAGTTTCGCCGGGACACGGACTGGCTACACCTTC.

In this sample, this clonotype turned up a few times. This rearrangement joins TRBV6-5 to TRBJ2-1; D possibly corresponds to TRBD1 (5 bases). Looked up from germline, CDR1 is MNHEY and CDR2 is SVGAGI. The CDR3 consists of 13 residues. V lost 6 bases to trimming and J lost 3 bases, with 9 bases between them. DNA of the CDR3: TGTGCCAGCAGCAGACAGCGCTACAATGAGCAGTTCTTC. Protein product: CASSRQRYNEQFF.

The rearrangement uses TRBV2 and TRBJ1-1; 11 nucleotides match TRBD1. CDR1 SNHLY and CDR2 FYNNEI come from the germline V gene. V gave up 6 bases and J gave up 5 bases; unmatched junction bases: 2. The CDR3 consists of 13 residues. CDR3 sequence reads: CASRGQGVTEAFF. For the CDR3, the DNA is TGTGCCAGCAGGGGACAGGGGGTGACTGAAGCTTTCTTT.

This clonotype was counted between two and nine times. The genes are TRBV12-3 or TRBV12-4 and TRBJ2-1; D not resolved. The CDR3 runs to 14 residues. Trimming removed 6 bases at V and 7 bases at J, with 16 bases between. The CDR3 sequence: CASSPFSGPNEQFF. CDR3 nucleotide sequence: TGTGCCAGCAGCCCTTTCTCGGGCCCAAATGAGCAGTTCTTC.

This clonotype was observed at least ten times. The chain couples TRBV7-6 to TRBJ2-3; possibly TRBD1 or TRBD2 for D (6 bases each). The germline gives CDR1 SGHVS, CDR2 FNYEAQ. The CDR3 contains 13 residues. V was pared by 5 bases and J by 10 bases, with 16 bases between. CDR3 in amino acids: CASSPTDGGAQYF. The DNA for the CDR3 is TGTGCCAGCAGCCCTACCGACGGGGGCGCGCAGTATTTT.

This sequence joins TRBV18 and TRBJ2-7; 7 bases align to TRBD1. There are 15 residues in the CDR3. The junction had 9 bases not matched to a gene; V was cut back by 3 bases and J by 4 bases. Germline values: CDR1 KGHSH, CDR2 LQKENI. The CDR3 protein is CASSPRDSSLYEQYF. The CDR3 DNA reads TGTGCCAGCTCACCCCGGGACAGCTCGCTTTACGAGCAGTACTTC.

V gene TRBV7-9 combines with J gene TRBJ2-5; the D call may be TRBD1 or TRBD2 (5 bases each). CDR3 length equals 14 residues. V was cut by 0 bases and J by 5 bases, with 10 bases left in between. The germline V gene encodes CDR1 SEHNR and CDR2 FQNEAQ (reference sequence). The CDR3 DNA sequence: TGTGCCAGCAGCTTAGCCCGGGACCTGGAGACCCAGTACTTC. Amino acids: CASSLARDLETQYF.

The chain combines TRBV12-3 or TRBV12-4 with TRBJ2-1; D is ambiguous. The CDR3 covers 11 residues. Trimming removed 5 bases at V and 12 bases at J, with 11 bases between. As DNA, the CDR3 is TGTGCCAGCAGTGACTGGACGGGGCAGTTCTTC. Protein: CASSDWTGQFF.

The J gene is TRBJ2-3, the V gene TRBV5-6; maybe TRBD2 (6 bases). The ends were cut back, 6 bases at V and 4 bases at J, with 27 bases in the middle. Germline V gene lookup returns CDR1 SGHDT and CDR2 YYEEEE. This CDR3 region has 18 residues. CDR3 protein: CASIRGVLAPKLADTQYF. CDR3 coding DNA: TGTGCCAGCATCAGAGGAGTGCTAGCGCCCAAACTGGCAGATACGCAGTATTTT.

This clonotype was seen a single time. Its ends do not fully match the called genes, so a read error is possible. V and J are TRBV18 and TRBJ2-5; D may be TRBD1 or TRBD2 (5 bases each). This CDR3 has 12 residues. Germline V lookup: CDR1 KGHSH, CDR2 LQKENI. The CDR3 DNA follows: TGTGCCAGCTCACGGATGGGGGAGATCCAGTACTTC. It is translated as CASSRMGEIQYF.